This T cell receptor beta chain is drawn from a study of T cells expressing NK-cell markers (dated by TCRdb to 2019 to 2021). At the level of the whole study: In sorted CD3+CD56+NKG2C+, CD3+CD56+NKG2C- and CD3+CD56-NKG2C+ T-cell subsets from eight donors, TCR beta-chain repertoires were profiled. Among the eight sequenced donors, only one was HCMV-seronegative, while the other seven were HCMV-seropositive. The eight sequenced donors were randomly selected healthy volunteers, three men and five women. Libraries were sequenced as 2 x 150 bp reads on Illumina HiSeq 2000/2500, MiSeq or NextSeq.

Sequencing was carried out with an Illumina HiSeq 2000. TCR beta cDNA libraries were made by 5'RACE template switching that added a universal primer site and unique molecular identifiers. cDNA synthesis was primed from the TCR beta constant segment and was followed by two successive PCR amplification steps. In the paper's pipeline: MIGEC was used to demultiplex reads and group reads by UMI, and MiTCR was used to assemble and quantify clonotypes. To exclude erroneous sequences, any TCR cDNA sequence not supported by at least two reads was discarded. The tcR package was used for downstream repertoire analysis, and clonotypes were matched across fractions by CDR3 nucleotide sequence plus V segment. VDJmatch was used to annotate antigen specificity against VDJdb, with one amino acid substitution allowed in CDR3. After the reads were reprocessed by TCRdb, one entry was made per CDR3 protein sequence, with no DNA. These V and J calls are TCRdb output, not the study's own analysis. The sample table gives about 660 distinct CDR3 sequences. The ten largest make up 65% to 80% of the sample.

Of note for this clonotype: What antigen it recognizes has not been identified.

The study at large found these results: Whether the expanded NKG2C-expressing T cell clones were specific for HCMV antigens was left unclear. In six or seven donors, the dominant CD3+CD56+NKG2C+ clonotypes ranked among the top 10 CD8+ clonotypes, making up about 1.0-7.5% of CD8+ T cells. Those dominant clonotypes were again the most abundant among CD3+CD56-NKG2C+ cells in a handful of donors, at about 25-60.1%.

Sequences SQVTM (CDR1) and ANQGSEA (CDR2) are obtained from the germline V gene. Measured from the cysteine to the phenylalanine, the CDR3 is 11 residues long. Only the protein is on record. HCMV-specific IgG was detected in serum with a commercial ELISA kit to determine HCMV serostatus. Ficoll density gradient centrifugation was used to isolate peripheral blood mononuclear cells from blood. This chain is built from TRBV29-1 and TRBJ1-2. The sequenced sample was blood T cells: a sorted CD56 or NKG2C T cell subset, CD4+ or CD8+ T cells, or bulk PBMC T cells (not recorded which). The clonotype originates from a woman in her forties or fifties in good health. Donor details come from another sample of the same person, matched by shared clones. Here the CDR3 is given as CSVERVYGYTF.